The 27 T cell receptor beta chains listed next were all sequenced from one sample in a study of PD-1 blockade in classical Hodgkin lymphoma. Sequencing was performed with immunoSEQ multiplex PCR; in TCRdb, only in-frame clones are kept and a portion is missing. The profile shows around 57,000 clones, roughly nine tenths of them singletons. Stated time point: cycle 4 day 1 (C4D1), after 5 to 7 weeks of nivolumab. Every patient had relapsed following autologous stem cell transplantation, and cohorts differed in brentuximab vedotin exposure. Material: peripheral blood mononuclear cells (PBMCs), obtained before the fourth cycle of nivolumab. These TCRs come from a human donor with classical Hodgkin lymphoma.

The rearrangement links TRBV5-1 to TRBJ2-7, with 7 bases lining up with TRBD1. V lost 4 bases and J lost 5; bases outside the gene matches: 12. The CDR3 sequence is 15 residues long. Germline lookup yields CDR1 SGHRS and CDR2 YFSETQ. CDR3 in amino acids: CASSTQGSRAHEQYF. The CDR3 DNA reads TGCGCCAGCAGCACACAGGGGTCTAGGGCCCACGAGCAGTACTTC.

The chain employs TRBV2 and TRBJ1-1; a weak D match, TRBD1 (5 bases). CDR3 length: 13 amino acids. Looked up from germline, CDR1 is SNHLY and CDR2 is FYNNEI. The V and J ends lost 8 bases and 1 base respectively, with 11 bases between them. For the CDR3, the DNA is TGTGCCAGCGGCTTTGGGGGGAACACTGAAGCTTTCTTT. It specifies CASGFGGNTEAFF.

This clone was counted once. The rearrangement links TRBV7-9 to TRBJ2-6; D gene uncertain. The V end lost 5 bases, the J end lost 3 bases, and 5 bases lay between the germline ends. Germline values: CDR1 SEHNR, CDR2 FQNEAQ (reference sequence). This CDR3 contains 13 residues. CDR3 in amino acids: CASSRNGANVLTF. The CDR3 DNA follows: TGTGCCAGCAGCCGAAATGGGGCCAACGTCCTGACTTTC.

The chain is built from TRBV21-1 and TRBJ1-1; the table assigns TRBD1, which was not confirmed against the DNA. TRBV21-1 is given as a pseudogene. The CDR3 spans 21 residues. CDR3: CASSNLNFTGQGIPLNTEAFF. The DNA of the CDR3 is TGTGCCAGCAGCAATCTAAATTTTACCGGCCAGGGCATCCCCCTGAACACTGAAGCTTTCTTT.

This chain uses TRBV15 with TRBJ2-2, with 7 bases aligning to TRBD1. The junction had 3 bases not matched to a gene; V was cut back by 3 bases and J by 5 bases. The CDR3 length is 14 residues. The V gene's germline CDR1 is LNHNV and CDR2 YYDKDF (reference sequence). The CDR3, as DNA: TGTGCCACCAGCAGCGTCAGGGGGACCGGGGAGCTGTTTTTT. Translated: CATSSVRGTGELFF.

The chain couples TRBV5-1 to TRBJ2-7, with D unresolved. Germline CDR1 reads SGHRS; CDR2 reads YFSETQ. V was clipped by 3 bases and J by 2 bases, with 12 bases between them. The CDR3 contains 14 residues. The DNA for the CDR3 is TGCGCCAGCAGCTCGGACCCCGTCGCCTACGAGCAGTACTTC. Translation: CASSSDPVAYEQYF.

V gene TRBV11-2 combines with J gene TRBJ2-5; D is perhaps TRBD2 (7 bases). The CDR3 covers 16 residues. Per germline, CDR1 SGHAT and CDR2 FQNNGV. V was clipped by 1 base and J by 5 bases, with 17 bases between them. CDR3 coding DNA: TGTGCCAGCAGCTTAGTACCGAGGGGGAGGGAGGAGACCCAGTACTTC. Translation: CASSLVPRGREETQYF.

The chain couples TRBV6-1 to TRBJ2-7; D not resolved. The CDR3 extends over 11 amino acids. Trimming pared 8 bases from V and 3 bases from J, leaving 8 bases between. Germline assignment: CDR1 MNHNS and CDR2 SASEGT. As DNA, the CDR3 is TGTGCCAGCCCCTCAAACTACGAGCAGTACTTC. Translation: CASPSNYEQYF.

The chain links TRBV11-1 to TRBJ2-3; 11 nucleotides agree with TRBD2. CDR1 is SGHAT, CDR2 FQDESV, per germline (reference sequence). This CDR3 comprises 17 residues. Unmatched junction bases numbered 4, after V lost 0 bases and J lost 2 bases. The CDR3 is CASSLASTSGATDTQYF. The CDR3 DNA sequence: TGTGCCAGCAGCTTAGCCTCGACTAGCGGGGCCACAGATACGCAGTATTTT.

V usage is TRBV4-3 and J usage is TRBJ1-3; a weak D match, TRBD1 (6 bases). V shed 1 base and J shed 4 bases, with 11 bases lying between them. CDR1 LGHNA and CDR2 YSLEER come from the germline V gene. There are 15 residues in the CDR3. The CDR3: CASSQAGGSGNTIYF. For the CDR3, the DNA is TGCGCCAGCAGCCAAGCGGGGGGCTCCGGAAACACCATATATTTT.

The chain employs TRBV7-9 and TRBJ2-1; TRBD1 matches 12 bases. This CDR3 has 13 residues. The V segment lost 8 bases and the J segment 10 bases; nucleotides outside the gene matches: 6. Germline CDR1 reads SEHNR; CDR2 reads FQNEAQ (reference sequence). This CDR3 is CASQRGTGGEQFF. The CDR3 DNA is TGTGCCAGCCAACGAGGGACAGGGGGCGAGCAGTTCTTC.

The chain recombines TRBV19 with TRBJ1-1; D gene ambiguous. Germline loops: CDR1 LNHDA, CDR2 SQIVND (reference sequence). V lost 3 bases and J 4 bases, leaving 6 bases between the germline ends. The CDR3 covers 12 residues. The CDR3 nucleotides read TGTGCCAGTAGTATCCCCGGCACTGAAGCTTTCTTT. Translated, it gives CASSIPGTEAFF.

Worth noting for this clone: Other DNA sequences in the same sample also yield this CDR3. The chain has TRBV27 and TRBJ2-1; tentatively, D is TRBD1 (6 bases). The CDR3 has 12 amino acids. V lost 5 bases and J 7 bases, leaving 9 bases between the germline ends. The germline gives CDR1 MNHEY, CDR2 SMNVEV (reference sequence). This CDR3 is CASSPQGNEQFF. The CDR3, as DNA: TGTGCCAGCAGTCCACAGGGAAATGAGCAGTTCTTC.

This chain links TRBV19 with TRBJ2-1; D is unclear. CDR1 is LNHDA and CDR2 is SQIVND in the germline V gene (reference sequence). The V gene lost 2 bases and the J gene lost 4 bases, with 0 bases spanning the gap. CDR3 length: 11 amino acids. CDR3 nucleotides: TGTGCCAGTAGTATATACAATGAGCAGTTCTTC. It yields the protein CASSIYNEQFF.

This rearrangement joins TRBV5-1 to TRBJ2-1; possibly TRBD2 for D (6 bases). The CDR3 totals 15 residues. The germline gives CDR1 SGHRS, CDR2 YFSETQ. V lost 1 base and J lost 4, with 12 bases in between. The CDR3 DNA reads TGCGCCAGCAGCTTGTGGGAGGTTGGATACAATGAGCAGTTCTTC. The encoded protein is CASSLWEVGYNEQFF.

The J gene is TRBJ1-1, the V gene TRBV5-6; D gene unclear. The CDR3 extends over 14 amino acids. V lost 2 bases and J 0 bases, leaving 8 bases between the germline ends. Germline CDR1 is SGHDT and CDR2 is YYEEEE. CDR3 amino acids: CASSFGQLNTEAFF. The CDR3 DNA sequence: TGTGCCAGCAGCTTTGGCCAGCTGAACACTGAAGCTTTCTTT.

In DNA form, the CDR3 reads TGTGCCAGCGCGACAGAAGAGACCCAGTACTTC. This gives the protein CASATEETQYF. The chain joins TRBV9 to TRBJ2-5; the D gene is possibly TRBD1 (5 bases). V shed 7 bases and J shed 3 bases, with 7 bases lying between them. Germline values: CDR1 SGDLS, CDR2 YYNGEE. This CDR3 has 11 amino acids.

In DNA form, the CDR3 reads TGTGCCAGCAGCCAAGATTTGTCGCTGGGATCCGGGGAGCTGTTTTTT. Its protein is CASSQDLSLGSGELFF. The chain uses TRBV4-2 and TRBJ2-2; the D is unclear. The CDR3 runs to 16 residues. The germline CDR1 and CDR2 sequences are LGHNA and YNFKEQ. Trimming cost V 0 bases and J 6 bases, with 14 bases left between them.

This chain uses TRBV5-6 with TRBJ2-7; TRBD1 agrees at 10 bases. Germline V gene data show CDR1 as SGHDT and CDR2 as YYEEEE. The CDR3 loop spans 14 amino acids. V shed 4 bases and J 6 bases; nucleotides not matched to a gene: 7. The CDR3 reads CASSLGTGVGEQYF. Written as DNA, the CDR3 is TGTGCCAGCAGCCTCGGGACAGGGGTCGGCGAGCAGTACTTC.

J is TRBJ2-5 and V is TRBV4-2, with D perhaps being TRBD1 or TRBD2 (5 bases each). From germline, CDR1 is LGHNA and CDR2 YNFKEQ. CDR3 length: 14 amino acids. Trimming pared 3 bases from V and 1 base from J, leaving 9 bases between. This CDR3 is CASSQGDPQETQYF. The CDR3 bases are TGTGCCAGCAGCCAGGGGGACCCCCAAGAGACCCAGTACTTC.

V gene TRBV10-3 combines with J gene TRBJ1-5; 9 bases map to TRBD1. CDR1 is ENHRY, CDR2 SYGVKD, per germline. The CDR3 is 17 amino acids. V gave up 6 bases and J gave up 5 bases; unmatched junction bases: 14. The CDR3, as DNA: TGTGCCATCAGCCCCCGCATGAATACAGGGGGCTATCAGCCCCAGCATTTT. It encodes CAISPRMNTGGYQPQHF.

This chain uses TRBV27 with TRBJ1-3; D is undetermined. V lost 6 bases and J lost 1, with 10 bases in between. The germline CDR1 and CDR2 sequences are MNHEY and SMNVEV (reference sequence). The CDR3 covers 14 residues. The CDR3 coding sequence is TGTGCCAGCAGCCTGAGGGCGTCTGGAAACACCATATATTTT. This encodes CASSLRASGNTIYF.

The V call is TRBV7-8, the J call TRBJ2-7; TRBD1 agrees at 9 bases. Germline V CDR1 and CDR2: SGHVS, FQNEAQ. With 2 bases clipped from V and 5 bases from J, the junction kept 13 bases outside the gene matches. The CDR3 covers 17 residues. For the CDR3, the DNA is TGTGCCAGCAGCTTATTTCAGCCAGGGACAGGGAAGGACGAGCAGTACTTC. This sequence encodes CASSLFQPGTGKDEQYF.

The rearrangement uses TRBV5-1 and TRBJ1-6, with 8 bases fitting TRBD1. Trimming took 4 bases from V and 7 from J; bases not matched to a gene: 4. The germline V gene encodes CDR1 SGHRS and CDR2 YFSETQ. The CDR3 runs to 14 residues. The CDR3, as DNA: TGCGCCAGCAGCCGGACAGGGAACAATTCACCCCTCCACTTT. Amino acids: CASSRTGNNSPLHF.

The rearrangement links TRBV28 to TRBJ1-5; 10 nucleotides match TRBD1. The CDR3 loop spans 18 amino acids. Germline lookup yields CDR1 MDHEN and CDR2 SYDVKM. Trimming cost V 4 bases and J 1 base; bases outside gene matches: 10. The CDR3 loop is CASSWIPTGGSSNQPQHF. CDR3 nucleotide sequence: TGTGCCAGCAGTTGGATCCCGACAGGGGGCTCGAGCAATCAGCCCCAGCATTTT.

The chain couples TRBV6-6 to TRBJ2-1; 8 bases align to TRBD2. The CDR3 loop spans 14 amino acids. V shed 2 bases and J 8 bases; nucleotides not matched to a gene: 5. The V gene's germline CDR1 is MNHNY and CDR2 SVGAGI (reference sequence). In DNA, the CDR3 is TGTGCCAGCAGTTACGCCAGCGGGAGCGATGAGCAGTTCTTC. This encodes CASSYASGSDEQFF.

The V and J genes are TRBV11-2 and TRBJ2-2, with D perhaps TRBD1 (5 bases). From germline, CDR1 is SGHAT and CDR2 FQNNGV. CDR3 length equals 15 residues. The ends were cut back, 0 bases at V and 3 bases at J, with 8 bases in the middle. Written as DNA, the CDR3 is TGTGCCAGCAGCTTAGAGTGGGGCTACACCGGGGAGCTGTTTTTT. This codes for CASSLEWGYTGELFF.